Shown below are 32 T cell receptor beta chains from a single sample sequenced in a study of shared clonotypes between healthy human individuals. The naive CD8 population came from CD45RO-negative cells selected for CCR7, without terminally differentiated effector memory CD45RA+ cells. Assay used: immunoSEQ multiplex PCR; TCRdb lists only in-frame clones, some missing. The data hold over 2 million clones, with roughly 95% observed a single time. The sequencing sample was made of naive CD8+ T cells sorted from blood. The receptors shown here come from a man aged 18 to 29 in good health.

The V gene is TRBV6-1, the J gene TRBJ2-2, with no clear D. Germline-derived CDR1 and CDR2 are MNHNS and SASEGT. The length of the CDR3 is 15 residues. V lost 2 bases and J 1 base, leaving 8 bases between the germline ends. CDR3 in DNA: TGTGCCAGCAGTGAACAGGCCCTGAACACCGGGGAGCTGTTTTTT. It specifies CASSEQALNTGELFF.

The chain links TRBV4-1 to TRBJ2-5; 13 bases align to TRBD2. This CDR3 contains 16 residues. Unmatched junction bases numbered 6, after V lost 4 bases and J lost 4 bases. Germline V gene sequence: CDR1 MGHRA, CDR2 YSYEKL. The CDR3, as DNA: TGCGCCAGCAGCCCACGGACTAGCGGGAGTGGAGAGACCCAGTACTTC. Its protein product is CASSPRTSGSGETQYF.

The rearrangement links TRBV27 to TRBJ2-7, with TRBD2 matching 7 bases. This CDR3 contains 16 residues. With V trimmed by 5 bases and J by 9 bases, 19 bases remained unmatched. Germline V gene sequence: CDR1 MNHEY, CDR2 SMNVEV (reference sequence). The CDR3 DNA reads TGTGCCAGCAGTCCCCTTGAGGTAGCGGGTGAACGCGGGCAGTACTTC. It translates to CASSPLEVAGERGQYF.

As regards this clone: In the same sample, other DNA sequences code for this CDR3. The CDR3 is CASSLGTGYEQYF. In DNA, the CDR3 is TGCGCCAGCAGCTTAGGGACAGGGTACGAGCAGTACTTC. This chain connects TRBV4-1 to TRBJ2-7; 9 bases are shared with TRBD1. The trim removed 5 bases at V and 4 bases at J, leaving 3 bases unmatched. CDR1 and CDR2 from the germline V gene are MGHRA and YSYEKL. The length of the CDR3 is 13 residues.

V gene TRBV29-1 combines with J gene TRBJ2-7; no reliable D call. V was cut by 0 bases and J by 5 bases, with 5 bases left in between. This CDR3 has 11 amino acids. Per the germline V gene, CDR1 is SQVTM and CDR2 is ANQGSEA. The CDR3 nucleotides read TGCAGCGTTGAAGATCGGAACGAGCAGTACTTC. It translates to CSVEDRNEQYF.

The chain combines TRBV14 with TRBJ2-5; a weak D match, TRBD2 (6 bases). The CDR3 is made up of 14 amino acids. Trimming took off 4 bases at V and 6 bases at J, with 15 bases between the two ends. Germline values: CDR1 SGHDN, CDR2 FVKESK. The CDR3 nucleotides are TGTGCCAGCAGCCCAAGCGGGTGGGATCAGACCCAGTACTTC. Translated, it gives CASSPSGWDQTQYF.

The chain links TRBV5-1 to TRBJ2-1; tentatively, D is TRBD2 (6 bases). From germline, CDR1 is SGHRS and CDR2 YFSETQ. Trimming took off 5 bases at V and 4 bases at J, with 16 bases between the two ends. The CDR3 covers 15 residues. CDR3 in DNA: TGCGCCAGCAGTGACGGGACTTACAGATACAATGAGCAGTTCTTC. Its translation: CASSDGTYRYNEQFF.

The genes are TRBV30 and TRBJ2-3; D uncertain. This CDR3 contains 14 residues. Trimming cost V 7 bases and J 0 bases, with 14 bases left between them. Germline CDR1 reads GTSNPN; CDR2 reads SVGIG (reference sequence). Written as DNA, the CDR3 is TGTGCCTACACTACCCAGACTAGCACAGATACGCAGTATTTT. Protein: CAYTTQTSTDTQYF.

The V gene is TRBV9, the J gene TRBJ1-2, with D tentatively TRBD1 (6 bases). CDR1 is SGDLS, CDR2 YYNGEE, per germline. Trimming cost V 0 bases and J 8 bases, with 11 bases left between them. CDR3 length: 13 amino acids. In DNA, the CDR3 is TGTGCCAGCAGCGTAGAGGGGGTGGGAGGCTACACCTTC. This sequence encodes CASSVEGVGGYTF.

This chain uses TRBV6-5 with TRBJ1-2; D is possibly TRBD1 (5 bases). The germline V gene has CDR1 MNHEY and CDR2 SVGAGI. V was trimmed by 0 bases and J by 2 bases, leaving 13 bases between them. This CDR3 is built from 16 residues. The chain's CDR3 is CASSYSIRATNYGYTF. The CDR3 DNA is TGTGCCAGCAGTTACTCGATCAGGGCCACGAACTATGGCTACACCTTC.

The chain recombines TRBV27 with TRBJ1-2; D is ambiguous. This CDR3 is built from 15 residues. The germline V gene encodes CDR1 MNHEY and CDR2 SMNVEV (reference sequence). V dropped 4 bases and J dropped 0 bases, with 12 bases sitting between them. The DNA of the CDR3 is TGTGCCAGCAGTTCAATGGGCAGTTCTAACTATGGCTACACCTTC. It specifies CASSSMGSSNYGYTF.

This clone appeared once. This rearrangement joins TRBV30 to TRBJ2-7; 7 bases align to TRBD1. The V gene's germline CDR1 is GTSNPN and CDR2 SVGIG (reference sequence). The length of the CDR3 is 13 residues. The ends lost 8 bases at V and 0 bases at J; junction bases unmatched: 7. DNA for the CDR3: TGTGCCCAGAAGACAGGGAGCTCCTACGAGCAGTACTTC. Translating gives CAQKTGSSYEQYF.

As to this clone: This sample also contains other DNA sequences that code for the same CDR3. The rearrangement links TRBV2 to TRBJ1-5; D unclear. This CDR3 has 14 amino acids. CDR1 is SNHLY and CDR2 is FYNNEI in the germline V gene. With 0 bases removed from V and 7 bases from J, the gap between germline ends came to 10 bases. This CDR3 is CASSEAGRNQPQHF. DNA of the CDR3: TGTGCCAGCAGTGAAGCGGGGAGGAACCAGCCCCAGCATTTT.

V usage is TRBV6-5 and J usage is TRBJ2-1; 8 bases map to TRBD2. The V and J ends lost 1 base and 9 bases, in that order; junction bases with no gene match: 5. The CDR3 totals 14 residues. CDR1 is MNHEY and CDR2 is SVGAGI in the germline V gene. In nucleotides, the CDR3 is TGTGCCAGCAGTTACTTGGCGGGAGGTAGTGAGCAGTTCTTC. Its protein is CASSYLAGGSEQFF.

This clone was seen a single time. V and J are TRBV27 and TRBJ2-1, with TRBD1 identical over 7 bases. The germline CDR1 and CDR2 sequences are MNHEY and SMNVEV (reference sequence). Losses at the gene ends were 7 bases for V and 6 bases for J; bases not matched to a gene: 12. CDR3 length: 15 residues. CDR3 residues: CASNTQGRGSNEQFF. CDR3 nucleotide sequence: TGTGCCAGCAATACTCAGGGCAGGGGGTCCAATGAGCAGTTCTTC.

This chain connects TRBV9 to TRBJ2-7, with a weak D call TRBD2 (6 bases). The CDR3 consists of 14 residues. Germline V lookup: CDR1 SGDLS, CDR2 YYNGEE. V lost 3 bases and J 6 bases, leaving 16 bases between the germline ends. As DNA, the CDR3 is TGTGCCAGCAGCGCCATGACTTCAGCGGGCGAGCAGTACTTC. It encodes CASSAMTSAGEQYF. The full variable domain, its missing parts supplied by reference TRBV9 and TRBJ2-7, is DSGVTQTPKHLITATGQRVTLRCSPRSGDLSVYWYQQSLDQGLQFLIQYYNGEERAKGNILERFSAQQFPDLHSELNLSSLELGDSALYFCASSAMTSAGEQYFGPGTRLTVT.

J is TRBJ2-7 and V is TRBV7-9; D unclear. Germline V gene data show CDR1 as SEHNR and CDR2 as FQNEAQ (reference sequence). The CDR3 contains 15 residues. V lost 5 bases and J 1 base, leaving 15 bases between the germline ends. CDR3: CASSPFGVGSYEQYF. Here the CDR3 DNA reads TGTGCCAGCAGCCCCTTTGGCGTGGGGTCCTACGAGCAGTACTTC.

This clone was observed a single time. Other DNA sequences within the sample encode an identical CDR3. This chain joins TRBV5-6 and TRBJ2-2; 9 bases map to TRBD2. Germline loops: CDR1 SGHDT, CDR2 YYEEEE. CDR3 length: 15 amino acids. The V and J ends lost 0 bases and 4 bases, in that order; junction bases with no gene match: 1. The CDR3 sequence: CASSLELAGTGELFF. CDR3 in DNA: TGTGCCAGCAGCTTGGAACTAGCGGGCACCGGGGAGCTGTTTTTT.

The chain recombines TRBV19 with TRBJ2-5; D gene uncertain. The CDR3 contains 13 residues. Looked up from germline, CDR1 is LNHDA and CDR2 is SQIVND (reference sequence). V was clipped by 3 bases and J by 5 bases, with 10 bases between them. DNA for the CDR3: TGTGCCAGTAGTATGGAAGTAGGGGAGACCCAGTACTTC. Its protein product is CASSMEVGETQYF.

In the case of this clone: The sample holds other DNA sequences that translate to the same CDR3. The CDR3 coding sequence is TGTGCCAGCAGCTTTACGGAGACCCAGTACTTC. It translates to CASSFTETQYF. The chain couples TRBV13 to TRBJ2-5; D call uncertain. Trimming stripped 3 bases from V and 5 bases from J, with 4 bases between. This CDR3 is 11 amino acids long. Germline V lookup: CDR1 PRHDT, CDR2 FYEKMQ (reference sequence). The whole variable domain, remainder taken from reference TRBV13 and TRBJ2-5, is AAGVIQSPRHLIKEKRETATLKCYPIPRHDTVYWYQQGPGQDPQFLISFYEKMQSDKGSIPDRFSAQQFSDYHSELNMSSLELGDSALYFCASSFTETQYFGPGTRLLVL.

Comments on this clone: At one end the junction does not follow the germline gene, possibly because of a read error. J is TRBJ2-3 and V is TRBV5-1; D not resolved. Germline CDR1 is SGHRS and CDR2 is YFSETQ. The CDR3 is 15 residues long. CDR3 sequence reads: CASSPHLVSRDTQYF. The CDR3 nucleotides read TGCGCCAGCAGCCCGCACCTGGTTAGCAGAGATACGCAGTATTTT.

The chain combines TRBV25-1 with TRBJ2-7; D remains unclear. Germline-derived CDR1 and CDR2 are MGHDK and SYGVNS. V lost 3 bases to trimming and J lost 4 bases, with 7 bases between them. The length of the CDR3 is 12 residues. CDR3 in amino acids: CASSETGYEQYF. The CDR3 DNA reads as TGTGCCAGCAGTGAGACTGGATACGAGCAGTACTTC.

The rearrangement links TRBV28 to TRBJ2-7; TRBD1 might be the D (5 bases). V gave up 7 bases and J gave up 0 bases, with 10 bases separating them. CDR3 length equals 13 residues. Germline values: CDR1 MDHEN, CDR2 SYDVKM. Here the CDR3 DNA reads TGTGCCAGCACGGCGACAGACTCCTACGAGCAGTACTTC. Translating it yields CASTATDSYEQYF. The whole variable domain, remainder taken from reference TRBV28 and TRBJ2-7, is DVKVTQSSRYLVKRTGEKVFLECVQDMDHENMFWYRQDPGLGLRLIYFSYDVKMKEKGDIPEGYSVSREKKERFSLILESASTNQTSMYLCASTATDSYEQYFGPGTRLTVT.

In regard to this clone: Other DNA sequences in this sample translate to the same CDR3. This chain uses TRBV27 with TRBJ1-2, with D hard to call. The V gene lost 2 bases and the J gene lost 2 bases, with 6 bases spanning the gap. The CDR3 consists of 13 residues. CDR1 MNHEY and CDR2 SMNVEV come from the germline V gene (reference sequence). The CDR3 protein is CASSLDGNYGYTF. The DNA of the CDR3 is TGTGCCAGCAGTTTAGACGGCAACTATGGCTACACCTTC.

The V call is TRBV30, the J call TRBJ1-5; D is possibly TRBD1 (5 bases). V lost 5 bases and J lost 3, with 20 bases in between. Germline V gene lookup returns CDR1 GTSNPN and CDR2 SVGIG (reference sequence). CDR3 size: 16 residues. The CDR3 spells CAWGGQATEDNQPQHF. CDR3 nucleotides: TGTGCCTGGGGCGGTCAGGCGACAGAAGACAATCAGCCCCAGCATTTT.

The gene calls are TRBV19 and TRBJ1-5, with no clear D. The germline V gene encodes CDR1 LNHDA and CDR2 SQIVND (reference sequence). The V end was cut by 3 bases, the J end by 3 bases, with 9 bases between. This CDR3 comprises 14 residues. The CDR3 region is CASSIRDPNQPQHF. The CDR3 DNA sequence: TGTGCCAGTAGTATTCGGGATCCCAATCAGCCCCAGCATTTT.

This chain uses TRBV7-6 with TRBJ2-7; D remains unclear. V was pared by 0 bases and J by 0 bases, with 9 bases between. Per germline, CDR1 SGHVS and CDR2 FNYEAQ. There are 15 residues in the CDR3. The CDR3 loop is CASSLAYGSSYEQYF. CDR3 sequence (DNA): TGTGCCAGCAGCTTAGCGTACGGCAGCTCCTACGAGCAGTACTTC.

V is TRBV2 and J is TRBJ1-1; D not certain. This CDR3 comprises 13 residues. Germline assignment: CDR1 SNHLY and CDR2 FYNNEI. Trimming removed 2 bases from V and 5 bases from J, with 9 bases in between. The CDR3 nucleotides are TGTGCCAGCAGTGAACAGACCTGGACTGAAGCTTTCTTT. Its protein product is CASSEQTWTEAFF. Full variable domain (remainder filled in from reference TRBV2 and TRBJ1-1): EPEVTQTPSHQVTQMGQEVILRCVPISNHLYFYWYRQILGQKVEFLVSFYNNEISEKSEIFDDQFSVERPDGSNFTLKIRSTKLEDSAMYFCASSEQTWTEAFFGQGTRLTVV.

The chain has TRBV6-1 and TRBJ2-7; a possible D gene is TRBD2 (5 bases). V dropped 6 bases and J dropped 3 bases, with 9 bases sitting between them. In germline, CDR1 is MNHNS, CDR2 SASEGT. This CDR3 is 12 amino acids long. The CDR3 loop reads CASSHGGYEQYF. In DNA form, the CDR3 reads TGTGCCAGCAGCCACGGAGGCTACGAGCAGTACTTC.

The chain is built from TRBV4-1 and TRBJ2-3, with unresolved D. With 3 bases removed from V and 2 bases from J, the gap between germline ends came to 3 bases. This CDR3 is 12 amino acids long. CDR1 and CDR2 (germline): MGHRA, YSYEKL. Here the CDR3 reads CASSHPTDTQYF. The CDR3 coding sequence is TGCGCCAGCAGCCACCCCACAGATACGCAGTATTTT.

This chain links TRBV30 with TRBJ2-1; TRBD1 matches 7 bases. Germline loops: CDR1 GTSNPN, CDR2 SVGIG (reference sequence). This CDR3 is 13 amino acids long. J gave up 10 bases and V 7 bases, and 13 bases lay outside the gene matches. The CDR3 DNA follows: TGTGCCTCCGGCGGTAGGGGGCGCGGGGAGCAGTTCTTC. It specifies CASGGRGRGEQFF.

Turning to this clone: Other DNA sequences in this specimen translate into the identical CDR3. For the CDR3, the DNA is TGCAGCGTTGGGGGGGCCAGCTCCTACAATGAGCAGTTCTTC. Protein sequence: CSVGGASSYNEQFF. The chain employs TRBV29-1 and TRBJ2-1, with D possibly called TRBD1 or TRBD2 (6 bases each). The CDR3 extends over 14 amino acids. Per the germline V gene, CDR1 is SQVTM and CDR2 is ANQGSEA. V lost 4 bases to trimming and J lost 0 bases, with 10 bases between them.